These 14 T cell receptor beta chains were sequenced from one sample in a study of cytomegalovirus exposure and HLA in healthy donors. The PCR ran on 60 Vbeta and 13 Jbeta primers. This table comes from immunoSEQ multiplex PCR, and its TCRdb copy is limited to in-frame clones, with some not included. The table includes some 140,000 clones, 80% to 85% detected once. The sample taken for sequencing was PBMCs. The origin of the receptors is a male donor in good health and CMV-seropositive.

The rearrangement joins TRBV5-4 to TRBJ1-4; possible D gene TRBD1, 6 bases. Germline V lookup: CDR1 SGHNT, CDR2 YYREEE (reference sequence). The CDR3 contains 16 residues. The V gene lost 4 bases and the J gene lost 3 bases, with 16 bases spanning the gap. CDR3 sequence (DNA): TGTGCCAGCAGCGCCGGGACAATGTACCCTAATGAAAAACTGTTTTTT. It encodes CASSAGTMYPNEKLFF.

The chain joins TRBV5-1 to TRBJ1-1, with TRBD1 identical over 8 bases. Germline values: CDR1 SGHRS, CDR2 YFSETQ. V lost 7 bases, J lost 1 base, and 9 bases stayed unmatched. The CDR3 spans 15 residues. The CDR3 region has the DNA TGCGCCAGCGGATATACAGGGACAGGGAACACTGAAGCTTTCTTT. Amino acids: CASGYTGTGNTEAFF.

V is TRBV6-5 and J is TRBJ2-7; TRBD1 matches 10 bases. The CDR3 covers 14 residues. The germline V gene has CDR1 MNHEY and CDR2 SVGAGI. The ends lost 0 bases at V and 4 bases at J; junction bases unmatched: 0. CDR3 nucleotides: TGTGCCAGCAGTTACTCGGACAGGGGGTACGAGCAGTACTTC. As protein: CASSYSDRGYEQYF.

V is TRBV25-1 and J is TRBJ1-3, with 7 bases that match TRBD1. Losses at the gene ends were 4 bases for V and 0 bases for J; bases not matched to a gene: 9. This CDR3 comprises 17 residues. Germline V gene sequence: CDR1 MGHDK, CDR2 SYGVNS. The CDR3 here is CASSGLGQTNSGNTIYF. The CDR3 DNA reads TGTGCCAGCAGTGGGTTGGGACAGACCAACTCTGGAAACACCATATATTTT.

The chain joins TRBV29-1 to TRBJ1-4; a weak D match, TRBD1 (5 bases). CDR3 length: 13 residues. V shed 2 bases and J shed 14 bases, with 18 bases lying between them. Per the germline V gene, CDR1 is SQVTM and CDR2 is ANQGSEA. DNA for the CDR3: TGCAGCGTTGAAATTGGGCCGGGGGTGAGGCTGTTTTTT. Translation gives CSVEIGPGVRLFF.

This clone was seen a few times. J is TRBJ1-1 and V is TRBV5-1, with TRBD1 as a possible D gene (5 bases). The V end lost 0 bases, the J end lost 0 bases, and 12 bases lay between the germline ends. Germline loops: CDR1 SGHRS, CDR2 YFSETQ. The CDR3 consists of 16 residues. The DNA for the CDR3 is TGCGCCAGCAGCTTGGTGTGGGGCAGGGTGAACACTGAAGCTTTCTTT. Its translation: CASSLVWGRVNTEAFF.

This clone was observed a few times. V gene TRBV7-3 combines with J gene TRBJ2-5, with 7 bases lining up with TRBD2. The trim removed 2 bases at V and 5 bases at J, leaving 5 bases unmatched. Germline loops: CDR1 SGHTA, CDR2 FQGTGA. CDR3 length: 14 residues. CDR3 sequence: CASSLSGGLETQYF. The CDR3 region has the DNA TGTGCCAGCAGCTTATCGGGAGGCTTGGAGACCCAGTACTTC.

This sequence joins TRBV6-1 and TRBJ2-1; tentatively, D is TRBD1 (6 bases). This CDR3 region has 15 residues. The V end lost 5 bases, the J end lost 0 bases, and 11 bases lay between the germline ends. Germline CDR1 MNHNS, CDR2 SASEGT. CDR3 sequence reads: CASSLTGSSYNEQFF. CDR3 sequence (DNA): TGTGCCAGCAGTTTGACAGGTAGCTCCTACAATGAGCAGTTCTTC.

V usage is TRBV5-1 and J usage is TRBJ2-7, with D uncertain. Trimming stripped 0 bases from V and 3 bases from J, with 7 bases between. Germline V gene data show CDR1 as SGHRS and CDR2 as YFSETQ. The length of the CDR3 is 13 residues. DNA of the CDR3: TGCGCCAGCAGCTTGGAACCGGGCTACGAGCAGTACTTC. Translated, it gives CASSLEPGYEQYF.

The chain combines TRBV4-1 with TRBJ1-4; perhaps TRBD1 as D (5 bases). The CDR3 is 14 residues long. The V gene lost 8 bases and the J gene lost 5 bases, with 15 bases spanning the gap. The V gene's germline CDR1 is MGHRA and CDR2 YSYEKL. In DNA form, the CDR3 reads TGCGCCAGCCGACCGGGACTGGCAAATGAAAAACTGTTTTTT. Its protein is CASRPGLANEKLFF.

Of note for this clone: At one of its ends the junction is not consistent with the germline gene, which may arise from a read error. The chain couples TRBV7-7 to TRBJ2-2, with D unresolved. In germline, CDR1 is SSHAT, CDR2 FNYEAQ (reference sequence). The CDR3 is 12 amino acids. The CDR3 bases are TGTGCTAGCAGCGCGTCGTCCGGGGAGCTGTTTTTT. Translation: CASSASSGELFF.

This rearrangement joins TRBV4-3 to TRBJ2-7; D unresolved. There are 13 residues in the CDR3. Trimming left V 4 bases short and J 1 base short, with 8 bases between. CDR1 and CDR2 (germline): LGHNA, YSLEER. CDR3 DNA: TGCGCCAGCAGCCCCGTAATATCCTACGAGCAGTACTTC. It encodes CASSPVISYEQYF.

The rearrangement uses TRBV7-3 and TRBJ2-2; D is undetermined. The V gene's germline CDR1 is SGHTA and CDR2 FQGTGA. The CDR3 spans 16 residues. Trimming cost V 0 bases and J 2 bases, with 10 bases left between them. This chain's CDR3 is CASSLTYPSNTGELFF. The CDR3 DNA reads as TGTGCCAGCAGCTTAACGTATCCGAGTAACACCGGGGAGCTGTTTTTT.

This clone was recorded a few times. The chain recombines TRBV19 with TRBJ2-2; D call uncertain. Germline CDR1 is LNHDA and CDR2 is SQIVND (reference sequence). The germline V and J ends were trimmed by 6 bases and 7 bases, with 6 bases remaining between them. The CDR3 has 11 amino acids. CDR3 residues: CASSSFGELFF. CDR3 bases: TGTGCCAGTAGCTCTTTCGGGGAGCTGTTTTTT.